This T cell receptor (beta chain) was captured by sequencing in a study of blood T cell repertoires in COVID-19. About the study: Sites across the United States, Italy and Spain contributed samples from acute and convalescent COVID-19. In each case, the material was cDNA or gDNA derived from T cells, B-cell-depleted T cells, or PBMCs.

Germline V gene sequence: CDR1 MGHRA, CDR2 YSYEKL. J was trimmed by 8 bases and V by 4 bases; bases with no gene match: 11. The CDR3 is 16 residues long. Enrolled through a virtual design, the participants were between roughly 18 and 100 years of age and came from about two dozen US areas. Repertoires were generated with immunoSEQ multiplex PCR, while TCRdb's copy carries only in-frame clones and drops some. The data contain over 400,000 clones, around nine tenths of them singletons. The sequenced sample consisted of PBMCs or T cells enriched from blood (not recorded which). This chain uses TRBV4-1 with TRBJ2-2; TRBD1 aligns across 9 bases. This TCR derives from an older woman who had recovered from COVID-19. CDR3 residues: CASSRTTGQGGGELFF. The CDR3 DNA follows: TGCGCCAGCAGCCGTACCACGGGACAGGGAGGGGGGGAGCTGTTTTTT.